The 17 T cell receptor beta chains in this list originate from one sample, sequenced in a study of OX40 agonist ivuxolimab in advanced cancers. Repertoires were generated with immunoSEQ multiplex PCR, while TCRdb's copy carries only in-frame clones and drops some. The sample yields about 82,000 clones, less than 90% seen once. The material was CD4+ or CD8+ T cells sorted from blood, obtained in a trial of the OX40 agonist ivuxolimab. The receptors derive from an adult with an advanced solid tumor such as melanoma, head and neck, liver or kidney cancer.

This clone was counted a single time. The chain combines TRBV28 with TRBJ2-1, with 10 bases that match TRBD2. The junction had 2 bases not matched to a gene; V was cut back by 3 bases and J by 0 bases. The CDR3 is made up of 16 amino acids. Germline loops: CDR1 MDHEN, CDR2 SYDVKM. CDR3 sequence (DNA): TGTGCCAGCAGTTTGTCTAGCGGGGGCTCCTACAATGAGCAGTTCTTC. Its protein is CASSLSSGGSYNEQFF. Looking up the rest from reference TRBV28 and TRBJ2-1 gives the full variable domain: DVKVTQSSRYLVKRTGEKVFLECVQDMDHENMFWYRQDPGLGLRLIYFSYDVKMKEKGDIPEGYSVSREKKERFSLILESASTNQTSMYLCASSLSSGGSYNEQFFGPGTRLTVL.

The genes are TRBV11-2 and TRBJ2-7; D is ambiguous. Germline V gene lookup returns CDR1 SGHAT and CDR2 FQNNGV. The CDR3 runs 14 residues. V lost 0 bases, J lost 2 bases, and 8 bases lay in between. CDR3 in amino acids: CASSLDGQPYEQYF. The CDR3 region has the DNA TGTGCCAGCAGCTTAGATGGGCAGCCCTACGAGCAGTACTTC.

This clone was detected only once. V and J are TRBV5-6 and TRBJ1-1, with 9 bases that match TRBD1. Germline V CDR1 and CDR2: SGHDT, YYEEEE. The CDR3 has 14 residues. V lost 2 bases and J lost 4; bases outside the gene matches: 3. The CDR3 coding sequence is TGTGCCAGCAGCTTACAGGGGGCGAGCACTGAAGCTTTCTTT. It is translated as CASSLQGASTEAFF.

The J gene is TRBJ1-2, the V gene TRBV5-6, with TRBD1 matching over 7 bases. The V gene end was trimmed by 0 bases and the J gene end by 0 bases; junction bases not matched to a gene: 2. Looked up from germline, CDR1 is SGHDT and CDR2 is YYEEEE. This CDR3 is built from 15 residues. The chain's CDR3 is CASSLAGTANYGYTF. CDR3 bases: TGTGCCAGCAGCTTGGCAGGGACAGCTAACTATGGCTACACCTTC. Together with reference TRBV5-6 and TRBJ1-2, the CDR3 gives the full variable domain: DAGVTQSPTHLIKTRGQQVTLRCSPKSGHDTVSWYQQALGQGPQFIFQYYEEEERQRGNFPDRFSGHQFPNYSSELNVNALLLGDSALYLCASSLAGTANYGYTFGSGTRLTVV.

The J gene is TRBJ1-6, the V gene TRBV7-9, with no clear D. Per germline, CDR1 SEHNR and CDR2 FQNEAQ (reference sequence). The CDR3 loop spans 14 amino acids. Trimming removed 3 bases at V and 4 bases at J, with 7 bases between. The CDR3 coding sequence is TGTGCCAGCAGCTTGCCGGATTATAATTCACCCCTCCACTTT. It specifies CASSLPDYNSPLHF.

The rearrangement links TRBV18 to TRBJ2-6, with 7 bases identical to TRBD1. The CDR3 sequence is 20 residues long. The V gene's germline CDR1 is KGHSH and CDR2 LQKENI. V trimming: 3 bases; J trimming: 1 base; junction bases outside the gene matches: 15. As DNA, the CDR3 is TGTGCCAGCTCACCTATTCCAGGACAGGCGACAATGTCTGGGGCCAACGTCCTGACTTTC. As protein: CASSPIPGQATMSGANVLTF.

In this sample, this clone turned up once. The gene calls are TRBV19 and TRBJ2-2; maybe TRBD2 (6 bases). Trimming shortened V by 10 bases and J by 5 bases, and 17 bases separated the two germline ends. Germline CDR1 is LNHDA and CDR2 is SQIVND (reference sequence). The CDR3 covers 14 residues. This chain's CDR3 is CATTRGRGTGELFF. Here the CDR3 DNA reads TGTGCCACGACGCGGGGCCGGGGGACCGGGGAGCTGTTTTTT.

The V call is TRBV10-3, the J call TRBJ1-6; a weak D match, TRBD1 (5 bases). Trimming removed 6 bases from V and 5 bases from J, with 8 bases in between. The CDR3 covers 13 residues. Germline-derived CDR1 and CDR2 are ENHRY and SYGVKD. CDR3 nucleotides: TGTGCCATCAGAGCCAGGGATAATTCACCCCTCCACTTT. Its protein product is CAIRARDNSPLHF.

Here the CDR3 reads CASSLVAGGPAREQFF. CDR3 sequence (DNA): TGTGCCAGCAGCTTAGTCGCCGGGGGGCCGGCTAGGGAGCAGTTCTTC. This chain joins TRBV7-3 and TRBJ2-1; D might be TRBD2 (7 bases). V was clipped by 2 bases and J by 10 bases, with 21 bases between them. The CDR3 has 16 residues. The germline CDR1 and CDR2 sequences are SGHTA and FQGTGA.

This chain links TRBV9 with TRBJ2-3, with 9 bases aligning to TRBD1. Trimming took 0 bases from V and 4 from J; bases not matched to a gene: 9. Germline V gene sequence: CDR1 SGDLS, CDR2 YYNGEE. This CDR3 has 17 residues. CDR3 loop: CASSVAWGTGSPDTQYF. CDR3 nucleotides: TGTGCCAGCAGCGTAGCGTGGGGGACAGGGTCCCCAGATACGCAGTATTTT. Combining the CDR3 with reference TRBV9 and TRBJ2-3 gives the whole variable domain DSGVTQTPKHLITATGQRVTLRCSPRSGDLSVYWYQQSLDQGLQFLIQYYNGEERAKGNILERFSAQQFPDLHSELNLSSLELGDSALYFCASSVAWGTGSPDTQYFGPGTRLTVL.

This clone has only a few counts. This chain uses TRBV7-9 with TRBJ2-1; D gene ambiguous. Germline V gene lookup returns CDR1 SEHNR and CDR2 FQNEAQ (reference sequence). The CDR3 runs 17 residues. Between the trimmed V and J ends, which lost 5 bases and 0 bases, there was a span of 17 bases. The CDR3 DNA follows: TGTGCCAGCAGCCCAAGCCGGACGACCGTCTCCTACAATGAGCAGTTCTTC. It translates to CASSPSRTTVSYNEQFF.

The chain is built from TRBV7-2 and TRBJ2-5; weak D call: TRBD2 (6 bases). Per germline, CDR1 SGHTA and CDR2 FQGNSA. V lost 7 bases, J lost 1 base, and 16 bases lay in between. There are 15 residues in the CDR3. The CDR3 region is CASTRTFGGQETQYF. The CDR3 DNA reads TGTGCCAGCACCCGTACCTTCGGGGGCCAAGAGACCCAGTACTTC.

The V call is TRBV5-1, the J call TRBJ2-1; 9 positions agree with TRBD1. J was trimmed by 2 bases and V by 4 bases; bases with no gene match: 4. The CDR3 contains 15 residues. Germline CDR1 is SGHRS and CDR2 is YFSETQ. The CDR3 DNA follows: TGCGCCAGCAGCAGACAGGGGGAGGCCTACAATGAGCAGTTCTTC. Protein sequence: CASSRQGEAYNEQFF.

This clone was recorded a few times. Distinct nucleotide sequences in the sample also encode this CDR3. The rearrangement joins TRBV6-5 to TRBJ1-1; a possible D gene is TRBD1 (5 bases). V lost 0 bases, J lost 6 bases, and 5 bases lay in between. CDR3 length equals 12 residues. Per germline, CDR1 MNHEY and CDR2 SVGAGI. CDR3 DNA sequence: TGTGCCAGCAGTTACTCAGGGGCTGAAGCTTTCTTT. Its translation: CASSYSGAEAFF.

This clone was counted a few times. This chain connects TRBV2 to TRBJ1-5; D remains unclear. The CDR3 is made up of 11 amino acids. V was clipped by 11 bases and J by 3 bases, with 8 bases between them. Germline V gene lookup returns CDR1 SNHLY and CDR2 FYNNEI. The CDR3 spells CARWDNQPQHF. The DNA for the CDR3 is TGTGCCCGCTGGGACAATCAGCCCCAGCATTTT.

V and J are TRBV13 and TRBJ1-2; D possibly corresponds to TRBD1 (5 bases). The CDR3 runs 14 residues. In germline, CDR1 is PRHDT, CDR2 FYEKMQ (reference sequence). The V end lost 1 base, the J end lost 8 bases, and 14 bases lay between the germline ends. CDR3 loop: CASSLDLGEQGYTF. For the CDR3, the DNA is TGTGCCAGCAGCTTAGACTTAGGGGAACAGGGCTACACCTTC.

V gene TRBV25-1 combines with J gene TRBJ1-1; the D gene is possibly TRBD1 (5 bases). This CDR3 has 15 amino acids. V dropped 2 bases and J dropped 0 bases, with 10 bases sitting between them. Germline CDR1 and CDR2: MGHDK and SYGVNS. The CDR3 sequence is CASSEDSLMNTEAFF. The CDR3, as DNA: TGTGCCAGCAGTGAAGACAGCCTTATGAACACTGAAGCTTTCTTT.